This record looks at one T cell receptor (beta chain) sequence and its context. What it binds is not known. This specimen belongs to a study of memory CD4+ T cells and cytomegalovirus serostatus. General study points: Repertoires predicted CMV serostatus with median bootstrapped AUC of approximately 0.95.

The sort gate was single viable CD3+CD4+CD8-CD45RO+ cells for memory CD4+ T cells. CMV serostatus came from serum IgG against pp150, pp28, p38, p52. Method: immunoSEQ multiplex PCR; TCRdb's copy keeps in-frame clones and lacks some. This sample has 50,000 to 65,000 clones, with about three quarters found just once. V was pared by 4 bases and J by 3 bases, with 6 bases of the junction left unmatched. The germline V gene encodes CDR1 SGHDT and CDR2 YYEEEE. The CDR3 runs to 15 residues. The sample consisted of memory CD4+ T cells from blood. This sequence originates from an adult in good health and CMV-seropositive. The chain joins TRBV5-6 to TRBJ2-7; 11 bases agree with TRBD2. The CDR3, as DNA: TGTGCCAGCAGCCTCGGACTAGCGGGCCACTACGAGCAGTACTTC. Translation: CASSLGLAGHYEQYF.